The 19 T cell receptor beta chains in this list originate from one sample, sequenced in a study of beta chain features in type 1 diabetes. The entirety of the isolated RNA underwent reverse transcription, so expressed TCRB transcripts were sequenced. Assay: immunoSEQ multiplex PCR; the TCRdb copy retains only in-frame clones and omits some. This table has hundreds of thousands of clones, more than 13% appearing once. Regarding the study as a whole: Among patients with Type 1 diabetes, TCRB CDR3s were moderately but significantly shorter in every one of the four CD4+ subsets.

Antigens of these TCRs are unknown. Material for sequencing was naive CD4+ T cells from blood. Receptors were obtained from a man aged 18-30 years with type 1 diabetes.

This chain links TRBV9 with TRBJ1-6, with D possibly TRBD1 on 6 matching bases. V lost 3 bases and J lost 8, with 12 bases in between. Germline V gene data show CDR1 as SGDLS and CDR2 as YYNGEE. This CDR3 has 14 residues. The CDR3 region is CASSATGSDSPLHF. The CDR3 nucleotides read TGTGCCAGCAGCGCCACAGGGAGTGATTCACCCCTCCACTTT.

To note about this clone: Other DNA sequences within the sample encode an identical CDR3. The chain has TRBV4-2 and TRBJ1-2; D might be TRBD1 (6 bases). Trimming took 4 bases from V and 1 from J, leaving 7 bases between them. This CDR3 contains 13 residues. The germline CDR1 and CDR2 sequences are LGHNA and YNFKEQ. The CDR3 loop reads CASSPDSNYGYTF. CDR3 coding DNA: TGTGCCAGCAGCCCGGACAGTAACTATGGCTACACCTTC.

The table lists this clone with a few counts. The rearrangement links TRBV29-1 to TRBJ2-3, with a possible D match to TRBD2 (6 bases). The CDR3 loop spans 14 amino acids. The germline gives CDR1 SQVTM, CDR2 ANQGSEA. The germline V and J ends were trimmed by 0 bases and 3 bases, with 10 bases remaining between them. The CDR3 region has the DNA TGCAGCGTTGAAGATCCCGGGAGAACAGATACGCAGTATTTT. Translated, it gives CSVEDPGRTDTQYF.

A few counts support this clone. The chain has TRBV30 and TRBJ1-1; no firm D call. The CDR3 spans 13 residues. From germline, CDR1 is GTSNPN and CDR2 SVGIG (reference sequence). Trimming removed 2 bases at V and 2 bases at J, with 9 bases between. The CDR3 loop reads CAWSFGSNTEAFF. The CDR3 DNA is TGTGCCTGGAGTTTTGGCAGCAACACTGAAGCTTTCTTT.

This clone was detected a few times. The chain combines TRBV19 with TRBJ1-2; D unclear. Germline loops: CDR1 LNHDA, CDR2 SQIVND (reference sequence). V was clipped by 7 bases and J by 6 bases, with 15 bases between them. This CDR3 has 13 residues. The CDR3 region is CASTRVPLDGYTF. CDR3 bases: TGTGCCAGTACCCGGGTCCCCCTGGATGGCTACACCTTC.

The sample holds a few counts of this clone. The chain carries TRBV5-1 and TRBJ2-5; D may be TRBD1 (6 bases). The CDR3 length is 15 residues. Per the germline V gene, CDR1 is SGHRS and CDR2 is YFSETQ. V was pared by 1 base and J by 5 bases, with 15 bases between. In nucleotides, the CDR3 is TGCGCCAGCAGCTTGACCTCTACAGGGCGCGAGACCCAGTACTTC. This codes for CASSLTSTGRETQYF.

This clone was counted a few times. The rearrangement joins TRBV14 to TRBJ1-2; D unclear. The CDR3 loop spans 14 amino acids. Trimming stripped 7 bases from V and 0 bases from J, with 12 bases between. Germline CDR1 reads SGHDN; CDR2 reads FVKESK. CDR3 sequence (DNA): TGTGCCAGCACCCCGGACCGCCCTAACTATGGCTACACCTTC. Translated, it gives CASTPDRPNYGYTF.

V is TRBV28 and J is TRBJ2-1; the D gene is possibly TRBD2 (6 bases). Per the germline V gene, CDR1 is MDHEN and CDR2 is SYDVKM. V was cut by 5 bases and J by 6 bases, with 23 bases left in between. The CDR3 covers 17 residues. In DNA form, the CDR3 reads TGTGCCAGCAGTCAATCCGGGGACTTGCGCCGGGTCAATGAGCAGTTCTTC. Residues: CASSQSGDLRRVNEQFF.

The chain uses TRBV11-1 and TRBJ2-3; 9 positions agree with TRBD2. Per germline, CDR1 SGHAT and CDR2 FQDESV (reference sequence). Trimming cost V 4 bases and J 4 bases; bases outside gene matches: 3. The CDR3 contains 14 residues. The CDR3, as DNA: TGTGCCAGCAGCTCGGGACTAGCTCCAGATACGCAGTATTTT. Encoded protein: CASSSGLAPDTQYF.

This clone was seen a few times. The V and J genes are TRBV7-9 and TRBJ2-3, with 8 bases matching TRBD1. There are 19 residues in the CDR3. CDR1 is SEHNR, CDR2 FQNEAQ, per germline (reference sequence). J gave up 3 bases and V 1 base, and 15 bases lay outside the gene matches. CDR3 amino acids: CASSLGGPLRTGRTDTQYF. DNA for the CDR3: TGTGCCAGCAGCTTAGGGGGACCCCTCCGGACAGGGCGGACAGATACGCAGTATTTT.

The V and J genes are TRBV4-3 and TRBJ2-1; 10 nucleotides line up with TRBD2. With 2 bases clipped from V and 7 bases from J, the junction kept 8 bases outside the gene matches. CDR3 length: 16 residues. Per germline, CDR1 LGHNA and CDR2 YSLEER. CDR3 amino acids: CASSQQVAGGWNEQFF. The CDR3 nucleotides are TGCGCCAGCAGCCAACAGGTAGCGGGGGGATGGAATGAGCAGTTCTTC.

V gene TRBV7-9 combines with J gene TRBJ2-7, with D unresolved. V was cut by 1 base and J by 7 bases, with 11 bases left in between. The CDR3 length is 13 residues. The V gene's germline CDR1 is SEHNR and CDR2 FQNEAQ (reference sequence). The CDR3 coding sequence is TGTGCCAGCAGCTTAGAGTCCGAAGAAGAGCAGTACTTC. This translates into CASSLESEEEQYF. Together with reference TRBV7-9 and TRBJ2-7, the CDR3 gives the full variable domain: DTGVSQNPRHKITKRGQNVTFRCDPISEHNRLYWYRQTLGQGPEFLTYFQNEAQLEKSRLLSDRFSAERPKGSFSTLEIQRTEQGDSAMYLCASSLESEEEQYFGPGTRLTVT.

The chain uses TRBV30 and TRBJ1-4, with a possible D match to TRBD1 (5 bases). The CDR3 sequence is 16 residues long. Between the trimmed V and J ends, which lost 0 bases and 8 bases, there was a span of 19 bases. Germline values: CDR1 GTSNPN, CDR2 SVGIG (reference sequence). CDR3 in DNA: TGTGCCTGGAGTGTAGGGGTGGGGAAGTCTAGAGAAAAACTGTTTTTT. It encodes CAWSVGVGKSREKLFF. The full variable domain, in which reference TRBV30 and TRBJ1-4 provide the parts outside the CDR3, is SQTIHQWPATLVQPVGSPLSLECTVEGTSNPNLYWYRQAAGRGLQLLFYSVGIGQISSEVPQNLSASRPQDRQFILSSKKLLLSDSGFYLCAWSVGVGKSREKLFFGSGTQLSVL.

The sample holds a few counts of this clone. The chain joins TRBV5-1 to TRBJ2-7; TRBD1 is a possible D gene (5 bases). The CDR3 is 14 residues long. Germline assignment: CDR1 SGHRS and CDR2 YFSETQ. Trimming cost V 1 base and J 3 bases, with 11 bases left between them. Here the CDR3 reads CASSLQGKDYEQYF. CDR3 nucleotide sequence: TGCGCCAGCAGCTTGCAGGGTAAGGACTACGAGCAGTACTTC.

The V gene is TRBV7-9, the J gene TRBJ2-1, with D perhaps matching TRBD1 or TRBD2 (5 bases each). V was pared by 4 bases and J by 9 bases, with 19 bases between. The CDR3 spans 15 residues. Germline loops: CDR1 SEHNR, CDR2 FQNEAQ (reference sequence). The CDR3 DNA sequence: TGTGCCAGCAGCTACTCCGGGACGATTTATGGTGAGCAGTTCTTC. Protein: CASSYSGTIYGEQFF.

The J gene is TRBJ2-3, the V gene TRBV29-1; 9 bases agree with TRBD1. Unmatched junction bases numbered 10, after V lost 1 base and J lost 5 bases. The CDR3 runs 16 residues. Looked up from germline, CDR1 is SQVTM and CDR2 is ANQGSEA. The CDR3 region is CSVEGDNRGPGDTQYF. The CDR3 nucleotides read TGCAGCGTTGAAGGGGATAACAGGGGGCCAGGAGATACGCAGTATTTT.

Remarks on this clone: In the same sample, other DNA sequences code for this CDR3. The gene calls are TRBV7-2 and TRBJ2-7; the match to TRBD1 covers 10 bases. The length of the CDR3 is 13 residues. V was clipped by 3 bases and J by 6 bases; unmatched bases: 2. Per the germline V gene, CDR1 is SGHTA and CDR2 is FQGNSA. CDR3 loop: CASSFDRGREQYF. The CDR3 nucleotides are TGTGCCAGCAGCTTTGACAGGGGGCGCGAGCAGTACTTC.

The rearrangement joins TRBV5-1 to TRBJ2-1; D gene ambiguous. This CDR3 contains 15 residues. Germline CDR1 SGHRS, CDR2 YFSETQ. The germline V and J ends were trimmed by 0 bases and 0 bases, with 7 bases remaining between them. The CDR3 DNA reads TGCGCCAGCAGCTTGGAAGCTAGCTCCTACAATGAGCAGTTCTTC. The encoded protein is CASSLEASSYNEQFF.

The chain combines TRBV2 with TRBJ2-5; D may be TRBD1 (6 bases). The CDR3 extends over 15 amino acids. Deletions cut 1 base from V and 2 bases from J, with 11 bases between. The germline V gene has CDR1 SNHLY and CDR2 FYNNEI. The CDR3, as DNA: TGTGCCAGCAGTGAAGACGGAGGACAGCAAGAGACCCAGTACTTC. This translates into CASSEDGGQQETQYF.